This T cell receptor beta chain was sequenced for a study of human thymus T cells. TCRdb keeps only in-frame clones here, not all; method: immunoSEQ multiplex PCR. The data hold tens of thousands of clones, with roughly 94% observed a single time. Germline assignment: CDR1 KGHSH and CDR2 LQKENI. The J segment lost 2 bases and the V segment lost 4 bases, leaving 2 bases of the junction unmatched. The CDR3 is 13 residues long. Sequenced sample: blood. The receptor was isolated from a girl in the first two years of life with a congenital heart defect but otherwise immunologically healthy. The rearrangement joins TRBV18 to TRBJ2-7; TRBD2 agrees at 7 bases. CDR3 sequence (DNA): TGTGCCAGCTCACACCGGGAGGCCTACGAGCAGTACTTC. Its translation is CASSHREAYEQYF.